This T cell receptor beta chain was retrieved from a study of radiotherapy plus CTLA-4 blockade in lung cancer. V was cut by 4 bases and J by 0 bases, with 7 bases left in between. The CDR3 has 13 amino acids. CDR1 is SGHTA, CDR2 FQGTGA, per germline. Turning to this clone: The target antigen is unknown.

Enrolled patients, whose metastatic non-small-cell lung cancer was chemo-refractory, received focal radiation plus CTLA-4 blockade with ipilimumab. Study findings and constraints: The best prediction of response reportedly came from early blood T cell clone dynamics, with interferon-beta. Blood TCR clones of tumor origin expanded after radiotherapy plus ipilimumab.

TCRdb's copy holds only in-frame clones and misses some; the assay was immunoSEQ multiplex PCR. The sample holds over 100,000 clones, roughly 77% seen once. The sample here was peripheral blood, taken from a patient treated with radiotherapy plus ipilimumab. The receptor was isolated from a human donor with non-small cell lung cancer that progressed on radiotherapy plus ipilimumab. Some clones in this sample may be carry-over from other donors' samples. The rearrangement joins TRBV7-3 to TRBJ2-7, with D unclear. This chain's CDR3 is CASSWADSYEQYF. CDR3 nucleotides: TGTGCCAGCAGCTGGGCGGACTCCTACGAGCAGTACTTC.